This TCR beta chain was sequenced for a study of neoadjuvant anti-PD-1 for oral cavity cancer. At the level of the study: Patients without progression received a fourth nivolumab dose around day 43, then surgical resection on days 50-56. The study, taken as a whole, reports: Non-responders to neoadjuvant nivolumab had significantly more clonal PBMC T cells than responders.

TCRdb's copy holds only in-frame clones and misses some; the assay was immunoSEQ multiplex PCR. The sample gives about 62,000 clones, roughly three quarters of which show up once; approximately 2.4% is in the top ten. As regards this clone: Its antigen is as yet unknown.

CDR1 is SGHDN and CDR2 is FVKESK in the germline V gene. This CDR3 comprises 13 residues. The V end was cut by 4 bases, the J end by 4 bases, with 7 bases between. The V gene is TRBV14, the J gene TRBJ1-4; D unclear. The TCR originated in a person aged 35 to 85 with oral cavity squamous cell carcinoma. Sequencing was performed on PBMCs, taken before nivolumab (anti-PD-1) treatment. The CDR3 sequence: CASSPGLNEKLFF. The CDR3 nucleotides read TGTGCCAGCAGCCCTGGTCTTAATGAAAAACTGTTTTTT.